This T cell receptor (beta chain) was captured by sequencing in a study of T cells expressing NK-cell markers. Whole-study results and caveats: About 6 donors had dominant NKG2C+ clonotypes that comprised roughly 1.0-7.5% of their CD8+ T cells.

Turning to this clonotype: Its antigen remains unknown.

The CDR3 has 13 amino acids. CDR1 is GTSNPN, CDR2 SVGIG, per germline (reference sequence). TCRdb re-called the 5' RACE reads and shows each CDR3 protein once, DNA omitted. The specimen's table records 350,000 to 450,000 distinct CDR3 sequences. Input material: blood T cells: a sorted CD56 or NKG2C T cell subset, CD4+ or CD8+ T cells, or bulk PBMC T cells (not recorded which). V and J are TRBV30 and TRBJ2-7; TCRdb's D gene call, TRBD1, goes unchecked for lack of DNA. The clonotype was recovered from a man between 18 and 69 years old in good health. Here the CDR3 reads CAWRLGVTYEQYF.